This T cell receptor beta chain was identified during a study of CD8+ T cells in alopecia areata. Study context: Tofacitinib was taken orally by treated patients, and the dose was 5 to 10 mg twice daily.

The CDR3 is made up of 12 amino acids. Trimming shortened V by 8 bases and J by 2 bases, and 10 bases separated the two germline ends. Germline V lookup: CDR1 ENHRY, CDR2 SYGVKD. Patients with alopecia areata provided lesional scalp punch biopsies as well as peripheral blood. This clone was observed a handful of times. Its antigen is not identified. Following extraction, RNA underwent reverse transcription to cDNA, which served as the sequencing template. Profiling relied on immunoSEQ multiplex PCR, and the TCRdb table lists in-frame clones only, not all of them. The sample lists 130,000 to 150,000 clones, more than 40% seen once, with about 6.3% in the top ten. Study observations and caveats: Researchers report lesional scalp, most notably alopecia totalis/universalis, outstripped normal scalp in clonality.

The chain carries TRBV10-3 and TRBJ2-7; possibly TRBD1 for D (6 bases). The sample taken for sequencing was CD4+ T cells sorted from blood. The sequence derives from a human donor with alopecia areata. CDR3 loop: CAIRTEPYEQYF. CDR3 in DNA: TGTGCCATCCGGACAGAACCCTACGAGCAGTACTTC.